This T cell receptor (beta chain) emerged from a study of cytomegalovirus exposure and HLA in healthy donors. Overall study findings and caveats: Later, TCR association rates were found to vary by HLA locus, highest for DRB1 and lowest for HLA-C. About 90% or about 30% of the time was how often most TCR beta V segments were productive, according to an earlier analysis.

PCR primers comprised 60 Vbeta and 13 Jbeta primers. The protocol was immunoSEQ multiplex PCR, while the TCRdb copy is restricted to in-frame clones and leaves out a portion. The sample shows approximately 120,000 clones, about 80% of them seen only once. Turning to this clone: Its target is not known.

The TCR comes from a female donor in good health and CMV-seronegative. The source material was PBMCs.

CDR3 sequence: CAWSVGNTKKLFF. For the CDR3, the DNA is TGTGCCTGGAGTGTCGGGAACACAAAAAAACTGTTTTTT. The V gene is TRBV30, the J gene TRBJ1-4; unclear D gene. The V gene lost 0 bases and the J gene lost 9 bases, with 11 bases spanning the gap. Per germline, CDR1 GTSNPN and CDR2 SVGIG (reference sequence). CDR3 size: 13 residues.